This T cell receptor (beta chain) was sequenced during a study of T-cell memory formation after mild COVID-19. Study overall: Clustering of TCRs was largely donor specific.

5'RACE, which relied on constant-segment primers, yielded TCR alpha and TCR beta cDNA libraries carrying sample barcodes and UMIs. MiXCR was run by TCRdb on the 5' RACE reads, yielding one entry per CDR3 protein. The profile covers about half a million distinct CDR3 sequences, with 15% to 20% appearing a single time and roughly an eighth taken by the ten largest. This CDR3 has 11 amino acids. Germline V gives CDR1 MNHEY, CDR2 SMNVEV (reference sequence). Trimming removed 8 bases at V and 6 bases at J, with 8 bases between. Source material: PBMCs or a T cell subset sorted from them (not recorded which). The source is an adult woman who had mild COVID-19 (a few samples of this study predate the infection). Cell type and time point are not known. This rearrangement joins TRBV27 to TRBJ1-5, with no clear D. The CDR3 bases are TGTGCCAGCGGCTTTGGTCAGCCCCAGCATTTT. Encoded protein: CASGFGQPQHF.